This T cell receptor beta chain comes out of a study of cytomegalovirus exposure and HLA in healthy donors. Study-level findings and limits: The presence/absence work took it that sequencing depth was about the same across donors.

About this clone itself: Its antigen remains unidentified.

This CDR3 contains 15 residues. CDR1 is MNHEY and CDR2 is SVGAGI in the germline V gene. The junction had 7 bases not matched to a gene; V was cut back by 6 bases and J by 1 base. PCR used 60 Vbeta primers and 13 Jbeta primers. The assay was immunoSEQ multiplex PCR, and TCRdb's table has in-frame clones only and misses some. The repertoire holds about 180,000 clones, with over 65% as singletons. The chain links TRBV6-5 to TRBJ2-3, with 7 nucleotides matching TRBD1. The source material was PBMCs. The receptor comes from a man between 18 and 29 years old in good health and CMV-seronegative. This CDR3 is CASSLQGRGTDTQYF. The CDR3 DNA reads as TGTGCCAGCAGCCTACAGGGGCGCGGCACAGATACGCAGTATTTT.